The 11 T cell receptor beta chains in this list originate from one sample, sequenced in a study of blood T cell repertoires in COVID-19. Libraries were prepared by immunoSEQ multiplex PCR; TCRdb keeps only in-frame clonotypes and omits some of them. The sample contains hundreds of thousands of clones, 85% to 90% of which appear only once. The specimen was peripheral blood. The receptors were gathered from a woman aged 30 to 39 with COVID-19, enrolled during active disease.

V gene TRBV24-1 combines with J gene TRBJ2-6, with 7 nucleotides matching TRBD1. This CDR3 comprises 16 residues. The germline V gene has CDR1 KGHDR and CDR2 SFDVKD. The V and J ends lost 5 bases and 0 bases, in that order; junction bases with no gene match: 3. Here the CDR3 DNA reads TGTGCCACCAGTGCGACAGGGAGCTCTGGGGCCAACGTCCTGACTTTC. Residues: CATSATGSSGANVLTF.

The rearrangement links TRBV7-6 to TRBJ2-1, with 9 bases matching TRBD2. The CDR3 covers 14 residues. Germline-derived CDR1 and CDR2 are SGHVS and FNYEAQ. Trimming cost V 5 bases and J 5 bases; bases outside gene matches: 4. CDR3 residues: CASSPGLAHNEQFF. The CDR3 DNA reads TGTGCCAGCAGCCCGGGACTAGCCCACAATGAGCAGTTCTTC.

This sequence joins TRBV5-1 and TRBJ1-2; perhaps TRBD1 as D (6 bases). Germline-derived CDR1 and CDR2 are SGHRS and YFSETQ. The V end was cut by 5 bases, the J end by 4 bases, with 15 bases between. This CDR3 contains 14 residues. CDR3 in DNA: TGCGCCAGCAGTCTTGGACAGTCGACCTATGGCTACACCTTC. Amino acids: CASSLGQSTYGYTF.

This sequence joins TRBV27 and TRBJ2-5; D possibly corresponds to TRBD1 (6 bases). The germline V gene encodes CDR1 MNHEY and CDR2 SMNVEV (reference sequence). The CDR3 covers 13 residues. Trimming removed 10 bases at V and 0 bases at J, with 12 bases between. The CDR3 reads CATGRGYQETQYF. DNA for the CDR3: TGTGCCACGGGCAGGGGCTACCAAGAGACCCAGTACTTC.

The rearrangement uses TRBV13 and TRBJ2-5; D is ambiguous. Germline loops: CDR1 PRHDT, CDR2 FYEKMQ (reference sequence). This CDR3 contains 14 residues. Trimming shortened V by 3 bases and J by 2 bases, and 10 bases separated the two germline ends. The CDR3 loop reads CASSFYTAQETQYF. The CDR3 nucleotides read TGTGCCAGCAGCTTTTACACAGCTCAAGAGACCCAGTACTTC. Full variable domain (remainder filled in from reference TRBV13 and TRBJ2-5): AAGVIQSPRHLIKEKRETATLKCYPIPRHDTVYWYQQGPGQDPQFLISFYEKMQSDKGSIPDRFSAQQFSDYHSELNMSSLELGDSALYFCASSFYTAQETQYFGPGTRLLVL.

The V gene is TRBV5-4, the J gene TRBJ2-5; 7 bases are shared with TRBD2. Trimming removed 2 bases from V and 5 bases from J; junction bases left unmatched: 9. This CDR3 has 15 residues. CDR1 SGHNT and CDR2 YYREEE come from the germline V gene (reference sequence). The CDR3 region is CASSLGGRAVETQYF. DNA for the CDR3: TGTGCCAGCAGCTTAGGAGGGAGGGCCGTTGAGACCCAGTACTTC.

The rearrangement joins TRBV7-9 to TRBJ1-5; D is perhaps TRBD1 (5 bases). Germline V CDR1 and CDR2: SEHNR, FQNEAQ (reference sequence). Trimming removed 5 bases from V and 6 bases from J, with 11 bases in between. The CDR3 runs 13 residues. The CDR3 DNA sequence: TGTGCCAGCAGCGGGGCACAGGTTCAGCCCCAGCATTTT. It specifies CASSGAQVQPQHF.

The CDR3 region has the DNA TGTGCCAGCAGTTTCACTAGCGGGGGGACCGGGGAGCTGTTTTTT. This codes for CASSFTSGGTGELFF. The chain carries TRBV6-7 and TRBJ2-2; 12 bases line up with TRBD2. TRBV6-7 is sorted into the ORF group, with uncertain function. The CDR3 is 15 amino acids. J lost 5 bases, V lost 4 bases, and 2 bases had no gene match.

Here the CDR3 reads CASSPLSLPNYGYTF. In DNA form, the CDR3 reads TGTGCCAGCAGTCCCTTAAGTCTACCTAACTATGGCTACACCTTC. The V and J genes are TRBV27 and TRBJ1-2; D call uncertain. CDR1 MNHEY and CDR2 SMNVEV come from the germline V gene (reference sequence). The V gene lost 5 bases and the J gene lost 0 bases, with 13 bases spanning the gap. The CDR3 has 15 amino acids.

The CDR3 loop reads CASRRGQSRLTDTQYF. The CDR3 region has the DNA TGTGCCAGCAGAAGGGGACAGAGTAGACTCACAGATACGCAGTATTTT. The chain links TRBV3-1 (or the pseudogene TRBV3-2) to TRBJ2-3, with 7 bases lining up with TRBD1. There are 16 residues in the CDR3. Trimming removed 6 bases from V and 2 bases from J; junction bases left unmatched: 11. CDR1 is LGHDT, CDR2 YNNKEL, per germline (reference sequence).

V and J are TRBV2 and TRBJ2-4; D is perhaps TRBD1 (7 bases). Germline loops: CDR1 SNHLY, CDR2 FYNNEI. The CDR3 runs to 15 residues. The V gene lost 2 bases and the J gene lost 6 bases, with 14 bases spanning the gap. The CDR3 DNA sequence: TGTGCCAGCAGTGAACGTGGTCAGGGGGGAAACATTCAGTACTTC. This sequence encodes CASSERGQGGNIQYF.